The present T cell receptor (beta chain) was sequenced within a study of identical twins. Trimming shortened V by 3 bases and J by 3 bases, and 12 bases separated the two germline ends. The CDR3 is 14 residues long. Germline lookup yields CDR1 DFQATT and CDR2 SNEGSKA (reference sequence). This clonotype was counted at least ten times. Antigen specificity is unknown. Study findings and constraints: Excess low generation probability was seen in twin-shared out-of-frame alpha sequences. Findings depended on cross-sectional statistics rather than tracking the same donors.

Unique molecular identifiers were present on the cDNA, which also gained a universal primer site by template switching. TCRdb recomputed calls from the 5' RACE reads with MiXCR, one row per CDR3 protein. The sample lists about 150,000 distinct CDR3 sequences; under 4.5% were seen once. Sequencing was done on a sample of memory T cells sorted from blood. The receptor's source is a young man in good health. The genes are TRBV20-1 and TRBJ2-1; a weak D match, TRBD2 (6 bases). The CDR3 DNA reads TGCAGTGCTAGTCCGGACTACCTCTACAATGAGCAGTTCTTC. Its protein product is CSASPDYLYNEQFF.